This T cell receptor (beta chain) was obtained from a study of control samples from healthy donors and cancer patients. The CDR3 contains 13 residues. V was cut by 4 bases and J by 5 bases, with 11 bases left in between. The method was immunoSEQ multiplex PCR; TCRdb's version includes in-frame clones alone and lacks a portion of them. The sample yields 95,000 to 150,000 clones, just under 90% seen once. Source material: blood. The TCR sequence derives from a man younger than 45 in good health. J is TRBJ1-1 and V is TRBV12-3 or TRBV12-4, with D possibly being TRBD1 (6 bases). CDR3 residues: CASSYRVGTEAFF. The DNA for the CDR3 is TGTGCCAGCAGTTACAGGGTAGGGACTGAAGCTTTCTTT.